One and the same sample provided the 28 T cell receptor beta chains below, sequenced in a study of CD8 T cells in Susac syndrome. Random hexamers were used to reverse transcribe an amount of roughly 0.5 to 1 ug RNA. TCRdb re-derived calls from the immunoSEQ multiplex PCR reads in MiXCR, one entry per CDR3 protein. Of roughly 120,000 distinct CDR3 sequences in the sample, approximately 93% were seen once. Sequenced: CD4+ T cells from PBMCs. Every receptor here comes from a human donor with multiple sclerosis.

V gene TRBV6-6 combines with J gene TRBJ2-5; 9 bases are a match to TRBD2. The germline gives CDR1 MNHNY, CDR2 SVGAGI (reference sequence). The CDR3 runs to 16 residues. J lost 5 bases, V lost 7 bases, and 14 bases had no gene match. CDR3 coding DNA: TGTGCCAGCACAAGAGAAGCGGGGGGAGGGGCGGAGACCCAGTACTTC. Translated, it gives CASTREAGGGAETQYF.

Notes on this clonotype: A junction boundary mismatches the germline segment, possibly from a read error. The CDR3 DNA sequence: TGTGCCAGCACCAGGGGTTACAATTCGCCCCTCCACTTT. Translation gives CASTRGYNSPLHF. V and J are TRBV5-4 and TRBJ1-6; D possibly corresponds to TRBD1 (6 bases). CDR3 length: 13 amino acids. Germline V gene lookup returns CDR1 SGHNT and CDR2 YYREEE (reference sequence).

The sample holds a few counts of this clonotype. V gene TRBV5-4 combines with J gene TRBJ2-1, with TRBD1 as a possible D gene (6 bases). Germline V CDR1 and CDR2: SGHNT, YYREEE (reference sequence). This CDR3 comprises 14 residues. Trimming left V 3 bases short and J 5 bases short, with 12 bases between. CDR3 in amino acids: CASSSPGQNNEQFF. The CDR3 DNA sequence: TGTGCCAGCAGCTCCCCCGGACAGAACAATGAGCAGTTCTTC.

Regarding this clonotype: At one boundary the junction diverges from the germline segment, which might be a read error. This chain links TRBV20-1 with TRBJ1-1; no firm D call. Germline V gene lookup returns CDR1 DFQATT and CDR2 SNEGSKA (reference sequence). The CDR3 covers 15 residues. CDR3 amino acids: CSANPSGRVNTEVFF. The CDR3 bases are TGCAGTGCTAACCCCTCGGGGAGAGTGAACACTGAAGTTTTCTTT.

J is TRBJ1-1 and V is TRBV6-2 or TRBV6-3, with D possibly being TRBD1 (6 bases). V lost 8 bases, J lost 4 bases, and 17 bases lay in between. Germline V gene sequence: CDR1 MNHEY, CDR2 SVGEGT. The CDR3 has 14 residues. The CDR3 region has the DNA TGTGCCAGCGGATACCTACGGGGGCCCACTGAAGCTTTCTTT. Amino acids: CASGYLRGPTEAFF.

A single count supports this clonotype. The chain is built from TRBV25-1 and TRBJ1-3, with D unresolved. Between the trimmed V and J ends, which lost 6 bases and 4 bases, there was a span of 13 bases. This CDR3 contains 14 residues. Germline CDR1 and CDR2: MGHDK and SYGVNS. CDR3 nucleotides: TGTGCCAGCAGAGCTGAGGGCTGGGGAAACACCATATATTTT. This sequence encodes CASRAEGWGNTIYF.

The rearrangement links TRBV5-1 to TRBJ1-6; TRBD1 agrees at 9 bases. V gave up 2 bases and J gave up 3 bases; unmatched junction bases: 3. From germline, CDR1 is SGHRS and CDR2 YFSETQ. This CDR3 contains 16 residues. The CDR3, as DNA: TGCGCCAGCAGCTTCGGGGACAGGGACTATAATTCACCCCTCCACTTT. Its translation: CASSFGDRDYNSPLHF.

The chain is built from TRBV7-6 and TRBJ2-5, with 7 nucleotides matching TRBD1. The CDR3 has 14 amino acids. Germline CDR1 and CDR2: SGHVS and FNYEAQ. V trimming: 4 bases; J trimming: 1 base; junction bases outside the gene matches: 3. The CDR3: CASSSTGLQETQYF. The CDR3 region has the DNA TGTGCCAGCAGCTCGACAGGGCTCCAAGAGACCCAGTACTTC.

The chain recombines TRBV5-1 with TRBJ1-2, with D possibly matching TRBD1 (6 bases). The CDR3 is 16 amino acids. Trimming took 4 bases from V and 2 from J, leaving 18 bases between them. CDR1 is SGHRS, CDR2 YFSETQ, per germline. The CDR3 DNA is TGCGCCAGCAGCGACCTCACAGGGATCGACAACTATGGCTACACCTTC. This sequence encodes CASSDLTGIDNYGYTF.

The chain joins TRBV28 to TRBJ2-1, with 7 bases that match TRBD2. Germline trimming cut 8 bases from V and 5 bases from J; bases unmatched to any gene: 6. CDR1 and CDR2 (germline): MDHEN, SYDVKM. The CDR3 consists of 13 residues. The CDR3 spells CASGGVLNNEQFF. CDR3 DNA: TGTGCCAGCGGGGGGGTCCTCAACAATGAGCAGTTCTTC.

This rearrangement joins TRBV20-1 to TRBJ2-5; TRBD2 matches 9 bases. CDR1 and CDR2 (germline): DFQATT, SNEGSKA (reference sequence). V lost 5 bases and J lost 5; bases outside the gene matches: 12. This CDR3 contains 15 residues. The CDR3 DNA is TGCAGTGCTCCTTTAGCGGGGGCCGACCGGGAGACCCAGTACTTC. This encodes CSAPLAGADRETQYF.

This clonotype occurred once. The chain recombines TRBV19 with TRBJ1-1; the D gene is possibly TRBD1 (6 bases). The germline V gene encodes CDR1 LNHDA and CDR2 SQIVND (reference sequence). V gave up 5 bases and J gave up 4 bases, with 14 bases separating them. The CDR3 has 14 residues. As DNA, the CDR3 is TGTGCCAGTAGTGAAGACAGGAGCAGCACTGAAGCTTTCTTT. As protein: CASSEDRSSTEAFF.

The chain combines TRBV7-3 with TRBJ2-3; 7 bases align to TRBD1. V shed 5 bases and J 3 bases; nucleotides not matched to a gene: 5. The CDR3 is made up of 14 amino acids. CDR1 and CDR2 from the germline V gene are SGHTA and FQGTGA. The CDR3 DNA is TGTGCCAGCAGCCTACAACAGGGGACAGATACGCAGTATTTT. It codes for CASSLQQGTDTQYF.

This clonotype was observed a single time. This sequence joins TRBV18 and TRBJ2-6; D is undetermined. The CDR3 is made up of 17 amino acids. V lost 4 bases and J lost 1, with 14 bases in between. Germline assignment: CDR1 KGHSH and CDR2 LQKENI. DNA of the CDR3: TGTGCCAGCTCACGGGTGGCTAGAGCTTCTGGGGCCAACGTCCTGACTTTC. Amino acid sequence: CASSRVARASGANVLTF. Supplemented by reference TRBV18 and TRBJ2-6, the full variable domain reads NAGVMQNPRHLVRRRGQEARLRCSPMKGHSHVYWYRQLPEEGLKFMVYLQKENIIDESGMPKERFSAEFPKEGPSILRIQQVVRGDSAAYFCASSRVARASGANVLTFGAGSRLTVL.

The chain employs TRBV7-2 and TRBJ2-1; TRBD2 aligns across 9 bases. With V trimmed by 5 bases and J by 8 bases, 16 bases remained unmatched. Per the germline V gene, CDR1 is SGHTA and CDR2 is FQGNSA. The CDR3 totals 17 residues. CDR3 loop: CASSPVWGGGAFYEQFF. CDR3 in DNA: TGTGCCAGCAGCCCCGTGTGGGGCGGGGGGGCGTTCTATGAGCAGTTCTTC.

This clonotype was detected a few times. The genes are TRBV5-4 and TRBJ2-7, with a weak D call TRBD1 (8 bases). Germline values: CDR1 SGHNT, CDR2 YYREEE (reference sequence). The CDR3 totals 17 residues. V lost 3 bases and J lost 0, with 19 bases in between. CDR3 amino acids: CASSSGGHRGSSYEQYF. The CDR3 region has the DNA TGTGCCAGCAGCTCCGGGGGGCACAGGGGGAGCTCCTACGAGCAGTACTTC.

V is TRBV6-5 and J is TRBJ1-2; TRBD1 aligns across 8 bases. V lost 7 bases and J lost 2; bases outside the gene matches: 3. The germline CDR1 and CDR2 sequences are MNHEY and SVGAGI. This CDR3 spans 13 amino acids. CDR3 residues: CASIGQGNYGYTF. As DNA, the CDR3 is TGTGCCAGCATCGGACAGGGAAACTATGGCTACACCTTC.

The V and J genes are TRBV29-1 and TRBJ1-1; possibly TRBD1 for D (6 bases). Germline V CDR1 and CDR2: SQVTM, ANQGSEA. This CDR3 has 15 residues. V lost 6 bases and J lost 0, with 17 bases in between. This CDR3 is CSVKVTGTVNTEAFF. As DNA, the CDR3 is TGCAGCGTCAAAGTAACAGGGACCGTGAACACTGAAGCTTTCTTT.

V and J are TRBV6-1 and TRBJ1-5; no clear D. The ends were cut back, 4 bases at V and 4 bases at J, with 17 bases in the middle. The CDR3 runs to 16 residues. Germline CDR1 MNHNS, CDR2 SASEGT. CDR3 in DNA: TGTGCCAGCAGTGGGATGGCCAGCCTGGGGAATCAGCCCCAGCATTTT. Translating it yields CASSGMASLGNQPQHF.

The gene calls are TRBV14 and TRBJ2-1; 10 bases fit TRBD1. V lost 6 bases to trimming and J lost 12 bases; unmatched junction nucleotides: 8. The CDR3 is made up of 13 amino acids. CDR1 is SGHDN, CDR2 FVKESK, per germline. The CDR3 DNA follows: TGTGCCAGCAGTCTGGGACAGGGGTTGTGGCAGTTCTTC. Translation gives CASSLGQGLWQFF.

The J gene is TRBJ1-2, the V gene TRBV7-9, with D perhaps TRBD1 (5 bases). V lost 4 bases to trimming and J lost 8 bases, with 23 bases between them. CDR3 length: 16 residues. From germline, CDR1 is SEHNR and CDR2 FQNEAQ (reference sequence). CDR3 sequence reads: CASSSFRGPRGAGYTF. The CDR3 DNA is TGTGCCAGCAGCTCATTCCGGGGTCCAAGAGGGGCAGGCTACACCTTC.

CDR3 sequence: CASSPGGSGGYTF. CDR3 bases: TGCGCCAGCAGCCCGGGGGGCTCGGGAGGCTACACCTTC. The chain is built from TRBV5-1 and TRBJ1-2, with D perhaps TRBD1 (6 bases). The CDR3 has 13 residues. V was cut by 4 bases and J by 8 bases, with 15 bases left in between. CDR1 and CDR2 (germline): SGHRS, YFSETQ. The variable domain in full, with the rest retrieved from reference TRBV5-1 and TRBJ1-2, is KAGVTQTPRYLIKTRGQQVTLSCSPISGHRSVSWYQQTPGQGLQFLFEYFSETQRNKGNFPGRFSGRQFSNSRSEMNVSTLELGDSALYLCASSPGGSGGYTFGSGTRLTVV.

The V gene is TRBV28, the J gene TRBJ1-2; unclear D gene. Germline values: CDR1 MDHEN, CDR2 SYDVKM. Trimming took 1 base from V and 2 from J, leaving 5 bases between them. This CDR3 spans 13 amino acids. The CDR3: CASSLSQNYGYTF. Here the CDR3 DNA reads TGTGCCAGCAGTTTATCACAGAACTATGGCTACACCTTC.

The rearrangement uses TRBV30 and TRBJ2-7, with TRBD1 matching 10 bases. Trimming cost V 3 bases and J 5 bases; bases outside gene matches: 4. This CDR3 has 13 amino acids. Germline V lookup: CDR1 GTSNPN, CDR2 SVGIG (reference sequence). This CDR3 is CAWRTGGRDEQYF. The DNA for the CDR3 is TGTGCCTGGAGGACAGGGGGCAGGGACGAGCAGTACTTC.

V is TRBV10-1 and J is TRBJ1-1; D is undetermined. CDR1 is WNHNN, CDR2 SYGVQD, per germline (reference sequence). V dropped 5 bases and J dropped 7 bases, with 17 bases sitting between them. The CDR3 consists of 14 residues. CDR3: CASSPHLDGNEAFF. The CDR3, as DNA: TGCGCCAGCAGTCCCCACCTGGACGGGAATGAAGCTTTCTTT.

This clonotype was detected a few times. The chain recombines TRBV12-3 or TRBV12-4 with TRBJ2-1; 9 bases agree with TRBD2. With 3 bases clipped from V and 4 bases from J, the junction kept 4 bases outside the gene matches. The length of the CDR3 is 15 residues. This CDR3 is CASSFLAGSYNEQFF. The CDR3 DNA follows: TGTGCCAGCAGTTTTCTAGCGGGATCTTACAATGAGCAGTTCTTC.

This clonotype was seen a handful of times. CDR3 nucleotide sequence: TGTGCCTGGAGTGGTACAGGGGCCTTGAACACTGAAGCTTTCTTT. Protein sequence: CAWSGTGALNTEAFF. The rearrangement joins TRBV30 to TRBJ1-1; the match to TRBD1 covers 7 bases. The CDR3 totals 15 residues. The J segment lost 0 bases and the V segment lost 1 base, leaving 5 bases of the junction unmatched. CDR1 GTSNPN and CDR2 SVGIG come from the germline V gene (reference sequence).

This chain joins TRBV3-1 and TRBJ2-3; D is perhaps TRBD1 (6 bases). The germline gives CDR1 LGHDT, CDR2 YNNKEL (reference sequence). The CDR3 covers 14 residues. Trimming pared 5 bases from V and 6 bases from J, leaving 15 bases between. The CDR3 reads CASSFRGLSDTQYF. The DNA of the CDR3 is TGTGCCAGCAGCTTCAGGGGTTTGTCGGATACGCAGTATTTT.